Listed here are 20 T cell receptor beta chains from one sample, sequenced in a study of T cell repertoires and HLA-DP antigens. Antigen specificity for these receptors is unknown. Profiled with immunoSEQ multiplex PCR; TCRdb holds only in-frame clones, not every one. This sample has roughly 120,000 clones, with about 92% found just once. Material for sequencing was CD4+ T cells from PBMCs. The receptors here all came from a young woman in good health and CMV-seronegative.

The sample holds one count of this clone. V is TRBV5-1 and J is TRBJ2-1; tentatively, D is TRBD2 (6 bases). Trimming removed 0 bases at V and 8 bases at J, with 15 bases between. The CDR3 loop spans 15 amino acids. Germline values: CDR1 SGHRS, CDR2 YFSETQ. In nucleotides, the CDR3 is TGCGCCAGCAGCTTGGCGGGGAGGACTACGGATGAGCAGTTCTTC. It encodes CASSLAGRTTDEQFF.

The chain links TRBV4-1 to TRBJ2-2, with 8 bases matching TRBD1. There are 14 residues in the CDR3. Germline-derived CDR1 and CDR2 are MGHRA and YSYEKL. V shed 4 bases, J shed 6 bases, and the junction held 4 bases outside the gene matches. The CDR3 coding sequence is TGCGCCAGCAGCCTCCAGGGGGCGGCCGGGGAGCTGTTTTTT. The encoded protein is CASSLQGAAGELFF.

This chain joins TRBV2 and TRBJ1-5, with TRBD1 as a possible D gene (6 bases). The CDR3 is 14 residues long. V was cut by 4 bases and J by 11 bases, with 18 bases left in between. Germline-derived CDR1 and CDR2 are SNHLY and FYNNEI. CDR3 DNA sequence: TGTGCCAGCAGTGGGAACAGGGTCGGCCAGTCCCAGCATTTT. Encoded protein: CASSGNRVGQSQHF.

This rearrangement joins TRBV7-9 to TRBJ1-1; weak D call: TRBD1 (5 bases). V lost 10 bases to trimming and J lost 5 bases, with 20 bases between them. There are 14 residues in the CDR3. Germline V CDR1 and CDR2: SEHNR, FQNEAQ (reference sequence). The chain's CDR3 is CATLGAGKGTEAFF. The CDR3 DNA reads as TGTGCCACGTTAGGGGCAGGGAAGGGAACTGAAGCTTTCTTT. The variable domain in full, with the rest retrieved from reference TRBV7-9 and TRBJ1-1, is DTGVSQNPRHKITKRGQNVTFRCDPISEHNRLYWYRQTLGQGPEFLTYFQNEAQLEKSRLLSDRFSAERPKGSFSTLEIQRTEQGDSAMYLCATLGAGKGTEAFFGQGTRLTVV.

A note on this clone: A junction end diverges from the germline sequence, so it may reflect a read error. This chain connects TRBV7-3 to TRBJ2-2; unclear D gene. The CDR3 covers 13 residues. Germline CDR1 SGHTA, CDR2 FQGTGA. The CDR3 region has the DNA TGTGCCAGCACCTTATTCCCAGACGGGGAGCTGTTTTTT. Its translation is CASTLFPDGELFF. The whole variable domain, filled in from reference TRBV7-3 and TRBJ2-2, reads GAGVSQTPSNKVTEKGKYVELRCDPISGHTALYWYRQSLGQGPEFLIYFQGTGAADDSGLPNDRFFAVRPEGSVSTLKIQRTERGDSAVYLCASTLFPDGELFFGEGSRLTVL.

The chain couples TRBV19 to TRBJ2-3, with TRBD2 matching 9 bases. This CDR3 contains 16 residues. The germline V gene has CDR1 LNHDA and CDR2 SQIVND (reference sequence). V lost 5 bases, J lost 4 bases, and 10 bases stayed unmatched. CDR3 in amino acids: CASSGSSGKSADTQYF. The CDR3 nucleotides are TGTGCCAGTAGTGGGTCTAGCGGGAAGTCGGCAGATACGCAGTATTTT.

The chain couples TRBV11-3 to TRBJ2-1, with D perhaps matching TRBD2 (7 bases). The CDR3 loop spans 15 amino acids. Per the germline V gene, CDR1 is SGHNT and CDR2 is YENEEA. Between the trimmed V and J ends, which lost 1 base and 8 bases, there was a span of 15 bases. The CDR3 spells CASSLGGGRTHEQFF. In DNA, the CDR3 is TGTGCCAGCAGCTTAGGGGGGGGCAGGACCCATGAGCAGTTCTTC.

The chain is built from TRBV19 and TRBJ1-4; maybe TRBD1 (6 bases). Trimming removed 0 bases from V and 7 bases from J, with 18 bases in between. This CDR3 has 17 residues. Germline-derived CDR1 and CDR2 are LNHDA and SQIVND (reference sequence). The CDR3 here is CASSIERRTVDFEKLFF. The CDR3 region has the DNA TGTGCCAGTAGTATAGAGAGGAGGACAGTTGATTTTGAAAAACTGTTTTTT.

This rearrangement joins TRBV7-8 to TRBJ2-3; D gene ambiguous. Germline V gene sequence: CDR1 SGHVS, CDR2 FQNEAQ. The CDR3 is 16 amino acids. V dropped 1 base and J dropped 1 base, with 12 bases sitting between them. The CDR3 DNA reads TGTGCCAGCAGCTTAGTGGGCGGTGTCGGCACAGATACGCAGTATTTT. Protein product: CASSLVGGVGTDTQYF.

V usage is TRBV5-4 and J usage is TRBJ1-2, with a tentative D call TRBD1 (6 bases). Deletions cut 4 bases from V and 4 bases from J, with 17 bases between. The CDR3 has 15 amino acids. Germline V lookup: CDR1 SGHNT, CDR2 YYREEE (reference sequence). CDR3 residues: CASSPGDRGVYGYTF. Here the CDR3 DNA reads TGTGCCAGCAGCCCAGGGGACCGGGGAGTCTATGGCTACACCTTC.

The rearrangement links TRBV7-6 to TRBJ2-5, with D possibly being TRBD2 (5 bases). V lost 3 bases and J lost 2, with 22 bases in between. The CDR3 runs to 18 residues. Germline CDR1 SGHVS, CDR2 FNYEAQ. This chain's CDR3 is CASSLPLEGGGNQETQYF. For the CDR3, the DNA is TGTGCCAGCAGCTTGCCGTTAGAGGGCGGAGGAAATCAAGAGACCCAGTACTTC.

The V and J genes are TRBV27 and TRBJ2-2; no definite D call. The CDR3 consists of 13 residues. CDR1 and CDR2 from the germline V gene are MNHEY and SMNVEV (reference sequence). Trimming pared 8 bases from V and 5 bases from J, leaving 12 bases between. The CDR3 region is CASPRYLTGELFF. In nucleotides, the CDR3 is TGTGCCAGCCCTCGTTATCTTACCGGGGAGCTGTTTTTT.

The rearrangement links TRBV19 to TRBJ2-3; TRBD2 matches at 9 bases. The CDR3 runs 16 residues. Losses at the gene ends were 5 bases for V and 6 bases for J; bases not matched to a gene: 12. Germline-derived CDR1 and CDR2 are LNHDA and SQIVND (reference sequence). The CDR3 is CASSSRREGPSDTQYF. CDR3 in DNA: TGTGCCAGTAGTTCTAGGCGGGAGGGCCCATCGGATACGCAGTATTTT.

The chain couples TRBV2 to TRBJ1-2; possibly TRBD1 for D (5 bases). This CDR3 spans 13 amino acids. Germline loops: CDR1 SNHLY, CDR2 FYNNEI. Deletions cut 3 bases from V and 7 bases from J, with 12 bases between. CDR3 in DNA: TGTGCCAGCAGTGATGGGGGTTTAGGTGGCTACACCTTC. Its translation is CASSDGGLGGYTF. The full variable domain, in which reference TRBV2 and TRBJ1-2 provide the parts outside the CDR3, is EPEVTQTPSHQVTQMGQEVILRCVPISNHLYFYWYRQILGQKVEFLVSFYNNEISEKSEIFDDQFSVERPDGSNFTLKIRSTKLEDSAMYFCASSDGGLGGYTFGSGTRLTVV.

The V and J genes are TRBV27 and TRBJ2-4; tentative D call: TRBD2 (6 bases). Trimming left V 7 bases short and J 3 bases short, with 13 bases between. The CDR3 is 14 amino acids. CDR1 and CDR2 (germline): MNHEY, SMNVEV (reference sequence). This CDR3 is CASTSLGGKNIQYF. The DNA for the CDR3 is TGTGCCAGCACCTCTCTGGGGGGCAAAAACATTCAGTACTTC.

This clone was counted a few times. The J gene is TRBJ2-2, the V gene TRBV7-9, with TRBD2 as a possible D gene (6 bases). Germline V CDR1 and CDR2: SEHNR, FQNEAQ (reference sequence). V was pared by 8 bases and J by 0 bases, with 13 bases between. The CDR3 sequence is 15 residues long. CDR3 coding DNA: TGTGCCAGCGGATTGACTAGGACGAACACCGGGGAGCTGTTTTTT. This translates into CASGLTRTNTGELFF.

This chain uses TRBV28 with TRBJ1-2, with a possible D match to TRBD1 (6 bases). Germline values: CDR1 MDHEN, CDR2 SYDVKM. The CDR3 length is 14 residues. V lost 5 bases, J lost 6 bases, and 16 bases lay in between. DNA for the CDR3: TGTGCCAGCAGTCAGCAACAGGGTCGGAATGGCTACACCTTC. It yields the protein CASSQQQGRNGYTF.

The rearrangement uses TRBV7-2 and TRBJ2-5; tentative D call: TRBD2 (6 bases). The CDR3 consists of 15 residues. Germline V lookup: CDR1 SGHTA, CDR2 FQGNSA. Between the trimmed V and J ends, which lost 1 base and 0 bases, there was a span of 9 bases. In DNA form, the CDR3 reads TGTGCCAGCAGCTTAGGACTAGTTTACCAAGAGACCCAGTACTTC. This codes for CASSLGLVYQETQYF.

The chain employs TRBV7-3 and TRBJ1-5; D perhaps matches TRBD1 (5 bases). V was shortened by 3 bases and J by 6 bases, with 12 bases between the two germline ends. Germline lookup yields CDR1 SGHTA and CDR2 FQGTGA. The CDR3 covers 14 residues. Here the CDR3 DNA reads TGTGCCAGCAGCTTCTCGGGGGTGAGTCAGCCCCAGCATTTT. It translates to CASSFSGVSQPQHF.

Comment on this clone: This specimen includes other DNA sequences encoding the same CDR3. This chain connects TRBV28 to TRBJ2-3, with D tentatively TRBD1 or TRBD2 (5 bases each). This CDR3 comprises 14 residues. V shed 2 bases and J shed 3 bases, with 9 bases lying between them. The germline V gene has CDR1 MDHEN and CDR2 SYDVKM. The DNA for the CDR3 is TGTGCCAGCAGTTTAGGGGGTCGGACAGATACGCAGTATTTT. Protein: CASSLGGRTDTQYF.